The rows below give T cell receptor beta chains drawn from one sample of a study of T cell responses to AZD1222 COVID-19 vaccine. Sequencing was performed with immunoSEQ multiplex PCR; in TCRdb, only in-frame clones are kept and a portion is missing. The table records about 150,000 clones, 92% of them present only once. Sequencing was performed on peripheral blood, taken on day 0 of AZD1222 vaccination. These receptors all stem from an adult in good health. The conserved cysteine and the conserved F or W are not part of the CDR3 here.

V gene,CDR3 length,CDR3 protein
TRBV18,12,ASSPLVAHNEQF
TRBV6-4,13,ASSDSTGLGDTQY
TRBV5-6,12,ASSLGFSLAEQF
TRBV19,12,ASRRTSLMHEQF
TRBV3-1/TRBV3-2,12,ASSPDVGGYGYT
TRBV11-2,11,ASSLSGIGELF
TRBV11-2,11,ASSSGLLNIQY
TRBV10-3,16,ARARPGKAAGTSYEQY
TRBV7-2,16,ASSSRLRVGGPGSPLH
TRBV7-2,14,ASSLVPNRGETEAF
TRBV27,14,ASSLSAGEAANEQY
TRBV6-1,18,ASSGRNTQLAGRGTDTQY
TRBV24-1,11,AIREANTGELF
TRBV7-8,13,ASSSQSRAYNEQF
TRBV4-2,16,ASSQRQGMGASSYEQY
TRBV6-5,14,ASSYFPGRGSYEQY
TRBV15,14,ATSRDPGRRTDTQY
TRBV11-2,13,ASSPQLAGGYEQY
TRBV27,16,ASSPNSGQKPSTDTQY
TRBV14,15,ASSQQPPGQASYEQY
TRBV19,10,ASGGENYGYT
TRBV28,15,ASSFGTLGTGGSPLH
TRBV6-1,12,ASSEGDANYGYT
TRBV10-2,16,ASSQSTGTGGARTEAF
TRBV19,14,ASTSQGAANTGELF
TRBV7-9,13,ASSPGPRTNTEAF
TRBV19,14,ASISSSGHSNQPQH
TRBV28,16,ASTPGGGLQGFSQPQH
TRBV5-6,10,ASSLSTYEQY
TRBV2,12,ASSEDGVIAPLH
TRBV6-5,14,ASSYFRTGTLGEQY
TRBV2,12,ASTAGFGPGEQY
TRBV18,11,ASSPLGAYEQY
TRBV2,13,ASRPGTGVREKLF
TRBV5-1,13,ASSLSGGDSYGYT
TRBV5-4,12,ASSLGYSNTEAF